The rows below give T cell receptor beta chains drawn from one sample of a study of response to subunit inactivated influenza vaccine. TCRdb reanalysed the RT-PCR reads using MiXCR and keeps one entry per CDR3 protein. The sample includes around 750,000 distinct CDR3 sequences, over 20% of them seen just once. The sample in question was PBMCs from blood, obtained roughly 5 days after vaccination. These receptors were taken from a man aged 45-65 years who received an inactivated influenza vaccine. Each CDR3 is given with its conserved first and last residue. The order of the fields is clone size, V gene, D gene, J gene, CDR3 protein, CDR3 DNA. D genes are given only for firm matches. The size entry is marked missing in some rows and otherwise reads once, few, many or a size class.

size: .
V: TRBV5-4
D: .
J: TRBJ2-5
CDR3: CASSLRSGEETQYF
DNA: TGTGCCAGCAGCTTGCGGTCAGGGGAAGAGACCCAGTACTTC

size: .
V: TRBV9
D: .
J: TRBJ2-1
CDR3: CASSVASANEQFF
DNA: TGTGCCAGCAGCGTAGCCAGCGCCAATGAGCAGTTCTTC

size: .
V: TRBV6-2/TRBV6-3
D: .
J: TRBJ2-7
CDR3: CASSYDATAYYEQYF
DNA: TGTGCCAGCAGTTACGACGCGACAGCCTACTACGAGCAGTACTTC

size: .
V: TRBV7-2
D: .
J: TRBJ2-2
CDR3: CASSRTGPNTGELFF
DNA: TGTGCCAGCAGCCGGACGGGCCCGAACACCGGGGAGCTGTTTTTT

size: few
V: TRBV24-1
D: TRBD2
J: TRBJ2-3
CDR3: CATSDAGLAGSRDTQYF
DNA: TGTGCCACCAGTGACGCAGGACTAGCGGGAAGCAGAGATACGCAGTATTTT

size: few
V: TRBV7-8
D: TRBD1
J: TRBJ2-2
CDR3: CASSYRTGGAGELFF
DNA: TGTGCCAGCAGCTACCGGACAGGGGGTGCCGGGGAGCTGTTTTTT

size: few
V: TRBV9
D: .
J: TRBJ2-3
CDR3: CASSVAKDHNTDTQYF
DNA: TGTGCCAGCAGCGTAGCCAAGGACCATAACACAGATACGCAGTATTTT

size: .
V: TRBV20-1
D: .
J: TRBJ2-2
CDR3: CSARNPLQANTGELFF
DNA: TGCAGTGCTAGAAATCCTTTACAAGCGAACACCGGGGAGCTGTTTTTT

size: .
V: TRBV19
D: TRBD2
J: TRBJ2-7
CDR3: CASRGGTSIFHEQYF
DNA: TGTGCCAGTAGAGGTGGGACTAGCATCTTCCACGAGCAGTACTTC

size: .
V: TRBV5-6
D: TRBD1
J: TRBJ2-1
CDR3: CASSPNRGKSYNEQFF
DNA: TGTGCCAGCAGCCCGAACAGGGGCAAAAGCTACAATGAGCAGTTCTTC

size: .
V: TRBV7-9
D: .
J: TRBJ2-7
CDR3: CASSGLGTPFYEQYF
DNA: TGTGCCAGCAGCGGACTCGGGACTCCCTTTTACGAGCAGTACTTC

size: many
V: TRBV6-5
D: .
J: TRBJ1-5
CDR3: CASSYSGGLLQPQHF
DNA: TGTGCCAGCAGTTACTCAGGGGGATTACTTCAGCCCCAGCATTTT

size: many
V: TRBV5-1
D: TRBD2
J: TRBJ2-2
CDR3: CASSLGRVTGELFF
DNA: TGTGCCAGCAGCTTGGGGAGGGTCACCGGGGAGCTGTTTTTT

size: few
V: TRBV20-1
D: .
J: TRBJ2-7
CDR3: CSVAPDSAYEQYF
DNA: TGCAGTGTGGCCCCGGACAGCGCCTACGAGCAGTACTTC

size: few
V: TRBV11-3
D: .
J: TRBJ2-1
CDR3: CASSSDGPYNEQFF
DNA: TGTGCCAGCAGCTCGGACGGACCCTACAATGAGCAGTTCTTC

size: few
V: TRBV5-1
D: .
J: TRBJ2-4
CDR3: CASSLTAGAAKNIQYF
DNA: TGCGCCAGCAGTTTGACCGCAGGAGCGGCCAAAAACATTCAGTACTTC

size: few
V: TRBV25-1
D: .
J: TRBJ2-5
CDR3: CASSEGGIEQTQYF
DNA: TGTGCCAGCAGTGAGGGGGGAATTGAGCAGACCCAGTACTTC

size: few
V: TRBV29-1
D: TRBD2
J: TRBJ2-1
CDR3: CSVEMAGVSLEQFF
DNA: TGCAGCGTTGAAATGGCGGGAGTTTCGCTTGAGCAGTTCTTC

size: .
V: TRBV29-1
D: TRBD2
J: TRBJ2-7
CDR3: CSVAWSSGSYEQYF
DNA: TGCAGCGTCGCATGGTCTAGCGGGAGTTACGAGCAGTACTTC

size: many
V: TRBV5-6
D: .
J: TRBJ2-1
CDR3: CASSLVGPYNEQFF
DNA: TGTGCCAGCAGCTTGGTGGGGCCATACAATGAGCAGTTCTTC

size: .
V: TRBV12-3/TRBV12-4
D: TRBD2
J: TRBJ2-1
CDR3: CASTLALAGGHEQFF
DNA: TGTGCCAGCACCCTTGCTCTAGCGGGGGGGCACGAGCAGTTCTTC

size: few
V: TRBV12-3/TRBV12-4
D: .
J: TRBJ2-7
CDR3: CASSPPPGTNLYEQYF
DNA: TGTGCCAGCAGCCCTCCACCCGGGACAAACCTCTACGAGCAGTACTTC

size: .
V: TRBV7-9
D: TRBD2
J: TRBJ2-3
CDR3: CASRPSGTATDTQYF
DNA: TGTGCCAGCAGACCTAGCGGGACAGCCACAGATACGCAGTATTTT

size: .
V: TRBV6-5
D: .
J: TRBJ2-7
CDR3: CASSYSTPGGGYEQYF
DNA: TGTGCCAGCAGTTACTCGACCCCAGGGGGAGGGTACGAGCAGTACTTC

size: few
V: TRBV5-1
D: TRBD1
J: TRBJ1-3
CDR3: CASSGTGTGNTIYF
DNA: TGCGCCAGCAGCGGGACAGGGACTGGAAACACCATATATTTT

size: .
V: TRBV12-3/TRBV12-4
D: .
J: TRBJ1-3
CDR3: CASSSGPIGNTIYF
DNA: TGTGCCAGCAGTTCCGGCCCGATTGGAAACACCATATATTTT

size: .
V: TRBV15
D: .
J: TRBJ2-2
CDR3: CATSSGGQGTGELFF
DNA: TGTGCCACCAGCAGTGGGGGGCAGGGGACCGGGGAGCTGTTTTTT

size: .
V: TRBV10-3
D: TRBD2
J: TRBJ2-1
CDR3: CAISESTSGSLGHEQFF
DNA: TGTGCCATCAGTGAATCGACTAGCGGGTCTCTGGGTCATGAGCAGTTCTTC

size: .
V: TRBV15
D: .
J: TRBJ2-1
CDR3: CATSRDGRRGGREQFF
DNA: TGTGCCACCAGCAGAGATGGTAGGCGGGGAGGCCGTGAGCAGTTCTTC

size: few
V: TRBV2
D: TRBD2
J: TRBJ2-7
CDR3: CASSRLAGATTYEQYF
DNA: TGTGCCAGCAGTCGACTAGCGGGGGCCACTACCTACGAGCAGTACTTC

size: .
V: TRBV7-9
D: TRBD1
J: TRBJ2-7
CDR3: CASSLTGDRSYEQYF
DNA: TGTGCCAGCAGCTTAACAGGGGATCGTTCCTACGAGCAGTACTTC

size: few
V: TRBV20-1
D: .
J: TRBJ2-1
CDR3: CSARDSGFPSLGYNEQFF
DNA: TGCAGTGCTAGAGATTCCGGCTTCCCTTCCCTTGGCTACAATGAGCAGTTCTTC

size: few
V: TRBV4-2
D: .
J: TRBJ1-2
CDR3: CASSPGDLLNYGYTF
DNA: TGTGCCAGCAGCCCAGGGGATTTACTCAACTATGGCTACACCTTC

size: many
V: TRBV12-3/TRBV12-4
D: .
J: TRBJ1-4
CDR3: CASTLRGGYEKLFF
DNA: TGTGCCAGCACCCTTAGGGGCGGTTATGAAAAACTGTTTTTT

size: .
V: TRBV6-1
D: .
J: TRBJ2-5
CDR3: CASRGRGQETQYF
DNA: TGTGCCAGCAGAGGACGAGGGCAAGAGACCCAGTACTTC